This entry lists 25 T cell receptor beta chains sequenced from one sample in a study of molecular identifiers for immune sequencing clone quantification. TCRdb called the PCR reads again in MiXCR, with one record for every CDR3 protein. The sample records some 580,000 distinct CDR3 sequences, about 25% being singletons. Specimen: naive CD8+ T cells from blood, with Jurkat cell RNA spiked in. This sample's subset: FACS-sorted CD8+CD4-CCR7+CD45RA+ naive T cells. The receptors derive from a human donor in good health. Some libraries in this study had Jurkat cell RNA spiked in.

As regards this clonotype: Since a much larger clone is just one base distant, this may be a read error. The chain recombines TRBV6-2 or TRBV6-3 with TRBJ1-5, with no clear D. The V end was cut by 0 bases, the J end by 11 bases, with 11 bases between. The CDR3 is made up of 13 amino acids. Germline assignment: CDR1 MNHEY and CDR2 SVGEGT. In nucleotides, the CDR3 is TGTGCCAGCAGTTACTCCAGGCGGATGGCCCAGCATTTT. The encoded protein is CASSYSRRMAQHF.

Points on this clonotype: With a much larger clone just one base away, this may be a read error. The genes are TRBV20-1 and TRBJ2-7; either TRBD1 or TRBD2 may fit D (6 bases each). The CDR3 runs 14 residues. CDR1 is DFQATT and CDR2 is SNEGSKA in the germline V gene (reference sequence). CDR3 bases: TGCAGTGCTAGAGCCGTGGGGGGCTCTTACGAGCAGTGCTTC. It translates to CSARAVGGSYEQCF.

This chain uses TRBV3-1 with TRBJ2-2; the D gene is possibly TRBD2 (6 bases). CDR1 is LGHDT and CDR2 is YNNKEL in the germline V gene (reference sequence). Trimming left V 3 bases short and J 2 bases short, with 13 bases between. The CDR3 consists of 16 residues. The CDR3 reads CASSQVVAANTGELFF. The CDR3 DNA follows: TGTGCCAGCAGCCAGGTAGTAGCGGCCAACACCGGGGAGCTGTTTTTT.

A word on this clonotype: One junction end disagrees with the germline gene, perhaps due to a read error. J is TRBJ1-2 and V is TRBV5-1, with a tentative D call TRBD1 (5 bases). Germline CDR1 SGHRS, CDR2 YFSETQ. This CDR3 comprises 15 residues. The CDR3 loop is CACRKMDTSDYGYTF. Written as DNA, the CDR3 is TGCGCCTGCAGAAAAATGGACACAAGTGACTATGGCTACACCTTC.

The sample holds many counts of this clonotype. The V gene is TRBV28, the J gene TRBJ1-5, with D unresolved. CDR1 MDHEN and CDR2 SYDVKM come from the germline V gene. The CDR3 sequence is 17 residues long. Trimming pared 1 base from V and 0 bases from J, leaving 13 bases between. CDR3 amino acids: CASSLSPWEDSNQPQHF. The CDR3 DNA sequence: TGTGCCAGCAGTTTATCGCCCTGGGAAGATAGCAATCAGCCCCAGCATTTT.

This clonotype has ten or more counts. The chain couples TRBV27 to TRBJ2-7; weak D call: TRBD2 (6 bases). CDR1 is MNHEY and CDR2 is SMNVEV in the germline V gene (reference sequence). The V gene lost 6 bases and the J gene lost 2 bases, with 17 bases spanning the gap. This CDR3 has 15 amino acids. The CDR3 sequence is CASSFDGRGAYEQYF. The CDR3, as DNA: TGTGCCAGCAGCTTCGATGGGCGGGGAGCCTACGAGCAGTACTTC.

Worth noting for this clonotype: One end of the junction fails to match germline, which may point to a read error. V is TRBV10-3 and J is TRBJ1-6; D is uncertain. The CDR3 contains 15 residues. CDR1 and CDR2 (germline): ENHRY, SYGVKD. This CDR3 is CANSDVNRLDSPLHF. In nucleotides, the CDR3 is TGTGCCAACAGTGACGTCAACCGGCTGGATTCACCCCTCCACTTT.

V usage is TRBV27 and J usage is TRBJ2-7; a possible D gene is TRBD2 (6 bases). The germline CDR1 and CDR2 sequences are MNHEY and SMNVEV (reference sequence). V lost 6 bases to trimming and J lost 0 bases, with 15 bases between them. CDR3 size: 15 residues. The CDR3 DNA reads TGTGCCAGCAGCTACTCCACGGGGGTCTCCTACGAGCAGTACTTC. Residues: CASSYSTGVSYEQYF.

V usage is TRBV7-9 and J usage is TRBJ2-1; possibly TRBD2 for D (7 bases). This CDR3 has 16 residues. Germline V gives CDR1 SEHNR, CDR2 FQNEAQ (reference sequence). The V end lost 1 base, the J end lost 8 bases, and 18 bases lay between the germline ends. CDR3 nucleotide sequence: TGTGCCAGCAGCTTAGGTGGGGGGGCCAGGGCGGATGAGCAGTTCTTC. Translating gives CASSLGGGARADEQFF.

As to this clonotype: The germline gene is not matched at one end of the junction; a read error may be the cause. The chain joins TRBV19 to TRBJ1-2; D is ambiguous. Germline V gene data show CDR1 as LNHDA and CDR2 as SQIVND (reference sequence). This CDR3 is 14 amino acids long. The CDR3 DNA reads as TGTGCCAGTAGCCCATTATTAGTGGACTATGGCTGCACCTTC. Its translation is CASSPLLVDYGCTF.

With regard to this clonotype: Possible read error: a much larger clone is one base away. The chain is built from TRBV5-6 and TRBJ2-7; tentatively, D is TRBD1 (5 bases). Germline assignment: CDR1 SGHDT and CDR2 YYEEEE. The CDR3 consists of 14 residues. The CDR3 bases are TGTGCCAGCAGCTTGGTACAGGCTACCTACGAGCAGCACTTC. It translates to CASSLVQATYEQHF. The full variable domain, its missing parts supplied by reference TRBV5-6 and TRBJ2-7, is DAGVTQSPTHLIKTRGQQVTLRCSPKSGHDTVSWYQQALGQGPQFIFQYYEEEERQRGNFPDRFSGHQFPNYSSELNVNALLLGDSALYLCASSLVQATYEQHFGPGTRLTVT.

This clonotype appeared many times. The chain links TRBV6-5 to TRBJ2-3, with TRBD2 matching 8 bases. The CDR3 runs 18 residues. The germline gives CDR1 MNHEY, CDR2 SVGAGI. V was pared by 0 bases and J by 4 bases, with 12 bases of the junction left unmatched. DNA of the CDR3: TGTGCCAGCAGTTACTCAATCTCGCGGGGGGTCGGGGCAGATACGCAGTATTTT. Translated: CASSYSISRGVGADTQYF.

J is TRBJ2-7 and V is TRBV14; 7 positions agree with TRBD2. This CDR3 contains 17 residues. Trimming removed 1 base from V and 1 base from J; junction bases left unmatched: 10. Germline assignment: CDR1 SGHDN and CDR2 FVKESK. The CDR3, as DNA: TGTGCCAGCAGCCAAGTATGGGCTAGCGGACGATCCTACGAGCAGTACTTC. Protein product: CASSQVWASGRSYEQYF.

This clonotype was detected a few times. The chain has TRBV27 and TRBJ1-6; tentatively, D is TRBD1 (6 bases). This CDR3 contains 14 residues. The V gene lost 4 bases and the J gene lost 8 bases, with 12 bases spanning the gap. Germline lookup yields CDR1 MNHEY and CDR2 SMNVEV (reference sequence). The CDR3 nucleotides are TGTGCCAGCAGTTCACGACAGGACTATTCACCCCTCCACTTT. This encodes CASSSRQDYSPLHF.

This clonotype was found many times. The genes are TRBV2 and TRBJ2-7, with D maybe TRBD2 (6 bases). This CDR3 region has 15 residues. V was shortened by 5 bases and J by 0 bases, with 14 bases between the two germline ends. The V gene's germline CDR1 is SNHLY and CDR2 FYNNEI. The CDR3 nucleotides are TGTGCCAGCAGTCAGTCCTACGGGAGCTCCTACGAGCAGTACTTC. Translated, it gives CASSQSYGSSYEQYF.

This clonotype was counted ten times or more. The V gene is TRBV29-1, the J gene TRBJ1-2; maybe TRBD1 (5 bases). The germline gives CDR1 SQVTM, CDR2 ANQGSEA. CDR3 length: 13 residues. Trimming took off 0 bases at V and 3 bases at J, with 8 bases between the two ends. The CDR3 spells CSVEDRDDYGYTF. The CDR3 nucleotides are TGCAGCGTTGAAGACCGGGACGACTATGGCTACACCTTC.

Details on this clonotype: This could be a read error, since a much larger clone is one nucleotide away. The chain recombines TRBV27 with TRBJ2-3; no firm D call. The CDR3 is 11 amino acids. Germline loops: CDR1 MNHEY, CDR2 SMNVEV (reference sequence). The CDR3 DNA sequence: TGTGCCAGCAGTAATTCAGAAACGCAGTATTTT. Protein sequence: CASSNSETQYF.

J is TRBJ2-3 and V is TRBV12-3 or TRBV12-4; D is perhaps TRBD2 (6 bases). Trimming took off 5 bases at V and 6 bases at J, with 18 bases between the two ends. This CDR3 spans 15 amino acids. CDR3 protein: CASSRRLGVRDTQYF. DNA for the CDR3: TGTGCCAGCAGTCGTCGACTAGGCGTGAGGGATACGCAGTATTTT.

This chain links TRBV27 with TRBJ2-7, with D possibly being TRBD1 (5 bases). Germline V gene data show CDR1 as MNHEY and CDR2 as SMNVEV (reference sequence). V lost 5 bases and J lost 1, with 12 bases in between. CDR3 length: 14 amino acids. Here the CDR3 reads CASSMTDPSYEQYF. Written as DNA, the CDR3 is TGTGCCAGCAGTATGACAGACCCTTCCTACGAGCAGTACTTC.

As to this clonotype: At one end the junction does not follow the germline gene, possibly because of a read error. The chain uses TRBV6-2 or TRBV6-3 and TRBJ2-2; 13 bases map to TRBD2. Per germline, CDR1 MNHEY and CDR2 SVGEGT. The CDR3 extends over 17 amino acids. The CDR3 coding sequence is TGTGCCAGCACTTATCCGACCGGGACTAGCGGGGCCGGGGGGCTGTTTTTT. It translates to CASTYPTGTSGAGGLFF.

Note on this clonotype: Given a much more abundant clone one base away, this may be a read error. V and J are TRBV4-2 and TRBJ1-2; tentative D call: TRBD1 (5 bases). Germline loops: CDR1 LGHNA, CDR2 YNFKEQ. The CDR3 runs 14 residues. The CDR3 here is CASSQDSGRNGCTF. Written as DNA, the CDR3 is TGTGCCAGCAGCCAAGATTCAGGGCGGAATGGCTGCACCTTC.

The rearrangement uses TRBV12-3 or TRBV12-4 and TRBJ1-4, with 9 bases lining up with TRBD1. The CDR3 length is 18 residues. The V segment lost 3 bases and the J segment 8 bases; nucleotides outside the gene matches: 16. The CDR3 DNA sequence: TGTGCCAGCAGTTTGGGACAGGGTGCGGTGGTCCCTGGGGAAAAACTGTTTTTT. It codes for CASSLGQGAVVPGEKLFF.

Ten or more counts support this clonotype. V usage is TRBV13 and J usage is TRBJ2-7; no definite D call. The CDR3 is 13 residues long. With 5 bases removed from V and 3 bases from J, the gap between germline ends came to 11 bases. CDR1 is PRHDT and CDR2 is FYEKMQ in the germline V gene (reference sequence). CDR3 amino acids: CASSPTGRYEQYF. The CDR3 DNA follows: TGTGCCAGCAGCCCCACGGGCCGCTACGAGCAGTACTTC. The whole variable domain, remainder taken from reference TRBV13 and TRBJ2-7, is AAGVIQSPRHLIKEKRETATLKCYPIPRHDTVYWYQQGPGQDPQFLISFYEKMQSDKGSIPDRFSAQQFSDYHSELNMSSLELGDSALYFCASSPTGRYEQYFGPGTRLTVT.

The chain joins TRBV19 to TRBJ2-1; no firm D call. Trimming removed 6 bases at V and 0 bases at J, with 9 bases between. Looked up from germline, CDR1 is LNHDA and CDR2 is SQIVND (reference sequence). This CDR3 has 14 residues. CDR3 region: CASSIKASYNEQFF. The CDR3 coding sequence is TGTGCCAGTAGCATAAAGGCCTCCTACAATGAGCAGTTCTTC.

At least ten counts were recorded for this clonotype. This chain connects TRBV6-2 or TRBV6-3 to TRBJ1-1; 9 nucleotides match TRBD1. The CDR3 loop spans 17 amino acids. After removal of 5 bases from V and 0 bases from J, the junction contained 10 bases not matched to a gene. CDR1 MNHEY and CDR2 SVGEGT come from the germline V gene. The chain's CDR3 is CASSNRTGENMNTEAFF. DNA for the CDR3: TGTGCCAGCAGTAATAGGACAGGGGAGAACATGAACACTGAAGCTTTCTTT.